What follows describes a single T cell receptor (beta chain). As yet, its antigen is unknown. This specimen comes from a study of OX40 agonist ivuxolimab in advanced cancers. Study-wide context: Eligibility rules accepted prior anti-PD-1, anti-PD-L1 or anti-CTLA-4 therapy, and 35% to 40% had some.

Assay: immunoSEQ multiplex PCR; the TCRdb copy retains only in-frame clones and omits some. The repertoire holds over 60,000 clones, with around 85% as singletons. CDR1 and CDR2 from the germline V gene are MNHNS and SASEGT. This CDR3 region has 15 residues. Trimming at V came to 5 bases and at J to 5 bases, leaving 10 bases not matched to a gene. Findings and caveats of the study: Dose levels from 0.1 to 3.0 mg/kg saw CD4+ and CD8+ blood T cells expand clonally by week 6. Near-lowest levels of clonal expansion characterized partial responders at 0.1-3.0 mg/kg. The average count of expanded clones was higher among CD8+ T cells than among CD4+.

The J gene is TRBJ2-7, the V gene TRBV6-1, with 9 positions matching TRBD2. This specimen was CD4+ or CD8+ T cells sorted from blood, taken in a trial of the OX40 agonist ivuxolimab. The clonotype was recovered from an adult with an advanced solid tumor such as melanoma, head and neck, liver or kidney cancer. CDR3 amino acids: CASSFTIAGANEQYF. CDR3 in DNA: TGTGCCAGCAGTTTCACTATAGCGGGAGCAAACGAGCAGTACTTC.